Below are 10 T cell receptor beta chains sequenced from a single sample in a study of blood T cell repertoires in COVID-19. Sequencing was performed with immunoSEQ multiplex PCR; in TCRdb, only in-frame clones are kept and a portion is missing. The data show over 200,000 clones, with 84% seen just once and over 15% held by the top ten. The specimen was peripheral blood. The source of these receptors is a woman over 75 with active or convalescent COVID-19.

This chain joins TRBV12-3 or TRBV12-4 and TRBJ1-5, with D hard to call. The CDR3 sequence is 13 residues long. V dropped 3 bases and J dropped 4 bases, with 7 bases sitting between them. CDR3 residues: CASSLRANQPQHF. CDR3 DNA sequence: TGTGCCAGCAGTTTGAGGGCGAATCAGCCCCAGCATTTT.

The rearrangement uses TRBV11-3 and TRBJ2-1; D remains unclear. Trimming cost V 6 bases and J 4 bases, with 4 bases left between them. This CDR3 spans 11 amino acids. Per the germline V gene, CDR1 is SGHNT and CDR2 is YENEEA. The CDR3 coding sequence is TGTGCCAGCAGAGAGTACAATGAGCAGTTCTTC. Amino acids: CASREYNEQFF.

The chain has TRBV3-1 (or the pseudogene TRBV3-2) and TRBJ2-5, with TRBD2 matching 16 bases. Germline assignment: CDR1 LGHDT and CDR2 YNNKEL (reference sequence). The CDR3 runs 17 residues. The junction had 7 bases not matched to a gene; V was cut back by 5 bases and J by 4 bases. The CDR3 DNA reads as TGTGCCAGCAGCGGAGGGACTAGCGGGAGGGTGGTAGAGACCCAGTACTTC. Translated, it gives CASSGGTSGRVVETQYF.

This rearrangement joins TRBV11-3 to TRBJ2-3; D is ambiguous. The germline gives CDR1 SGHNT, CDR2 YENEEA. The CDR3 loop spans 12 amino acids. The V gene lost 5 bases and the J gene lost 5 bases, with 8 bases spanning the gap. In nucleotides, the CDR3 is TGTGCCAGCAGCCCTTCCGGAGATACGCAGTATTTT. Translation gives CASSPSGDTQYF.

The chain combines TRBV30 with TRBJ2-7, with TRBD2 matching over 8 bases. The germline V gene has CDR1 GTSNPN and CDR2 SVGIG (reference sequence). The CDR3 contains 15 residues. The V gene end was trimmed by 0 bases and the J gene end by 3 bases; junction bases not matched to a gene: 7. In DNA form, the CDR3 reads TGTGCCTGGAGTGTAGGTAGCGGGATCATCTACGAGCAGTACTTC. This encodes CAWSVGSGIIYEQYF. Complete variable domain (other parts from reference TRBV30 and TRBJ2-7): SQTIHQWPATLVQPVGSPLSLECTVEGTSNPNLYWYRQAAGRGLQLLFYSVGIGQISSEVPQNLSASRPQDRQFILSSKKLLLSDSGFYLCAWSVGSGIIYEQYFGPGTRLTVT.

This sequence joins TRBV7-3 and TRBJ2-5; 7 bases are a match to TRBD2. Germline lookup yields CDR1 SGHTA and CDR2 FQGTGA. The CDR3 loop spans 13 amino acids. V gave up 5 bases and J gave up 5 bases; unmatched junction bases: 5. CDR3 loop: CASSVGGYETQYF. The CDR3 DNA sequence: TGTGCCAGCAGCGTCGGGGGGTATGAGACCCAGTACTTC.

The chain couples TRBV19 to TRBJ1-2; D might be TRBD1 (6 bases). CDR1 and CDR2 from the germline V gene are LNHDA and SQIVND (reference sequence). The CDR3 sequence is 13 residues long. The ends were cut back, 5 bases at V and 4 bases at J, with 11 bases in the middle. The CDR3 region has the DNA TGTGCCAGTAGTGGGCAGGGGCGCTATGGCTACACCTTC. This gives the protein CASSGQGRYGYTF.

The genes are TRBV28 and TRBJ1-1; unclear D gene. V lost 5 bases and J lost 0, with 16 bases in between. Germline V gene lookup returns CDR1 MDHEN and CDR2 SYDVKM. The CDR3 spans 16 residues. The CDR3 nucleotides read TGTGCCAGCAGTCCCCAGTGGAGCGCCATGAACACTGAAGCTTTCTTT. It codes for CASSPQWSAMNTEAFF. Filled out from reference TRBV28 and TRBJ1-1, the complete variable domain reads DVKVTQSSRYLVKRTGEKVFLECVQDMDHENMFWYRQDPGLGLRLIYFSYDVKMKEKGDIPEGYSVSREKKERFSLILESASTNQTSMYLCASSPQWSAMNTEAFFGQGTRLTVV.

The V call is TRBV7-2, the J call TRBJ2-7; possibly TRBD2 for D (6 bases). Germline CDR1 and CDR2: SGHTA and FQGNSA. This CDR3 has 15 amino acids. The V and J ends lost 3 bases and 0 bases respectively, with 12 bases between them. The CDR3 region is CASSLGRGFSYEQYF. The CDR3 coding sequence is TGTGCCAGCAGCTTGGGGCGGGGCTTCTCCTACGAGCAGTACTTC.

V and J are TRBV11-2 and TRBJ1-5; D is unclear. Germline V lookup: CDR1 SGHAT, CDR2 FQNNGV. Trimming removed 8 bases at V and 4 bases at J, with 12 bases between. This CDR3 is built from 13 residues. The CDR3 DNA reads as TGTGCCAGCTCCGGATGGGCAAATCAGCCCCAGCATTTT. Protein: CASSGWANQPQHF.